Following are 21 T cell receptor beta chains from one sample sequenced in a study of T cell repertoires in cytomegalovirus infection. TCRdb called the reads again in MiXCR, with one record for every CDR3 protein. The sample has under 200,000 distinct CDR3 sequences, less than 25% seen once; the top ten hold roughly 27%. Their target antigens are unknown. This specimen consisted of CD8+ T cells from cultured PBMCs, obtained from culture after CMV antigen stimulation. The receptor set was obtained from a human donor in good health (CMV status not recorded). Some clones in this sample may be carry-over from other donors' samples.

The chain combines TRBV7-8 with TRBJ1-2; 10 bases align to TRBD1. Trimming took 1 base from V and 5 from J; bases not matched to a gene: 10. This CDR3 spans 17 amino acids. In germline, CDR1 is SGHVS, CDR2 FQNEAQ. The CDR3 is CASSLVPTGGPVYGYTF. The CDR3 DNA is TGTGCCAGCAGCTTAGTCCCGACAGGGGGCCCGGTATATGGCTACACCTTC.

The J gene is TRBJ2-7, the V gene TRBV11-2; the D is unclear. V was trimmed by 0 bases and J by 0 bases, leaving 9 bases between them. This CDR3 is built from 15 residues. Germline V gives CDR1 SGHAT, CDR2 FQNNGV. CDR3 DNA sequence: TGTGCCAGCAGCTTAGAGGGCAGTTACTCCTACGAGCAGTACTTC. Protein product: CASSLEGSYSYEQYF.

The table lists this clonotype with a few counts. The genes are TRBV2 and TRBJ1-3, with 8 bases lining up with TRBD1. CDR1 is SNHLY and CDR2 is FYNNEI in the germline V gene. After removal of 6 bases from V and 8 bases from J, the junction contained 3 bases not matched to a gene. This CDR3 region has 12 residues. This CDR3 reads CASRDRVDTIYF. CDR3 DNA: TGTGCCAGCAGGGACAGGGTTGACACCATATATTTT.

This clonotype was counted only a few times. The chain couples TRBV4-1 to TRBJ2-2; 9 bases fit TRBD2. The CDR3 runs to 17 residues. The germline V gene has CDR1 MGHRA and CDR2 YSYEKL. The trim removed 0 bases at V and 6 bases at J, leaving 8 bases unmatched. CDR3 sequence: CASSQDIAGEGPGELFF. The CDR3, as DNA: TGCGCCAGCAGCCAAGATATAGCGGGGGAAGGGCCCGGGGAGCTGTTTTTT.

In its sample, this clonotype was seen a few times. This chain connects TRBV12-3 or TRBV12-4 to TRBJ2-1; tentatively, D is TRBD1 or TRBD2 (5 bases each). V lost 10 bases and J 0 bases, leaving 19 bases between the germline ends. The length of the CDR3 is 16 residues. CDR3 sequence: CAIQNWGSSSYNEQFF. The CDR3 DNA reads TGTGCCATCCAAAACTGGGGGTCCAGCTCCTACAATGAGCAGTTCTTC.

This clonotype was found many times. V and J are TRBV6-2 or TRBV6-3 and TRBJ1-5; D is unclear. In germline, CDR1 is MNHEY, CDR2 SVGEGT. The CDR3 loop spans 12 amino acids. The V end lost 5 bases, the J end lost 6 bases, and 8 bases lay between the germline ends. The CDR3 DNA reads as TGTGCCAGCAGTCAGATAACTCAGCCCCAGCATTTT. This translates into CASSQITQPQHF.

The chain employs TRBV7-2 and TRBJ2-3, with TRBD2 matching over 10 bases. J was trimmed by 3 bases and V by 4 bases; bases with no gene match: 10. CDR1 and CDR2 (germline): SGHTA, FQGNSA. CDR3 length: 17 amino acids. CDR3 DNA: TGTGCCAGCAGCTCACGGGTCAGCGGGGGGGCAACAGATACGCAGTATTTT. Translating gives CASSSRVSGGATDTQYF.

The chain combines TRBV12-3 or TRBV12-4 with TRBJ2-7; 10 bases line up with TRBD2. Unmatched junction bases numbered 4, after V lost 8 bases and J lost 0 bases. The length of the CDR3 is 14 residues. CDR3 coding DNA: TGTGCCAGCTCCCTAGCGGGGGCCTCCTACGAGCAGTACTTC. Protein: CASSLAGASYEQYF.

J is TRBJ1-2 and V is TRBV6-5, with D perhaps matching TRBD1 (6 bases). The CDR3 contains 14 residues. V lost 5 bases to trimming and J lost 5 bases, with 15 bases between them. From germline, CDR1 is MNHEY and CDR2 SVGAGI. CDR3 DNA sequence: TGTGCCAGCAGTCCCGGGGGGGGCGGTTATGGCTACACCTTC. Translated, it gives CASSPGGGGYGYTF.

This sequence joins TRBV6-6 and TRBJ2-3; tentatively, D is TRBD2 (6 bases). Trimming stripped 5 bases from V and 4 bases from J, with 16 bases between. CDR3 length: 15 residues. Germline V lookup: CDR1 MNHNY, CDR2 SVGAGI (reference sequence). Here the CDR3 reads CASSRLALDPDTQYF. The DNA of the CDR3 is TGTGCCAGCAGTCGTCTAGCGTTGGATCCAGATACGCAGTATTTT.

This rearrangement joins TRBV15 to TRBJ2-7, with 10 bases fitting TRBD1. The CDR3 totals 15 residues. Trimming took 1 base from V and 2 from J; bases not matched to a gene: 2. Per germline, CDR1 LNHNV and CDR2 YYDKDF (reference sequence). The CDR3 bases are TGTGCCACCAGCAGAGGGGACAGGGGAACCTACGAGCAGTACTTC. This encodes CATSRGDRGTYEQYF.

This chain connects TRBV7-9 to TRBJ1-1; a weak D match, TRBD1 (5 bases). V was pared by 4 bases and J by 1 base, with 13 bases between. The CDR3 is made up of 15 amino acids. Germline V gene lookup returns CDR1 SEHNR and CDR2 FQNEAQ (reference sequence). The CDR3 loop is CASSSMGLTNTEAFF. CDR3 nucleotide sequence: TGTGCCAGCAGCTCGATGGGGCTTACGAACACTGAAGCTTTCTTT.

V gene TRBV6-2 or TRBV6-3 combines with J gene TRBJ2-1; the match to TRBD1 covers 7 bases. Looked up from germline, CDR1 is MNHEY and CDR2 is SVGEGT. The CDR3 totals 16 residues. Trimming removed 4 bases from V and 2 bases from J; junction bases left unmatched: 8. The CDR3 DNA sequence: TGTGCCAGCAGTTTCTCACGACAGGGTCCCTACAATGAGCAGTTCTTC. It is translated as CASSFSRQGPYNEQFF.

This clonotype was observed a few times. The V gene is TRBV6-1, the J gene TRBJ1-6; D perhaps matches TRBD1 (5 bases). CDR1 MNHNS and CDR2 SASEGT come from the germline V gene. The CDR3 runs to 14 residues. V gave up 2 bases and J gave up 8 bases, with 10 bases separating them. CDR3 amino acids: CASSEIGAYSPLHF. The CDR3, as DNA: TGTGCCAGCAGTGAAATAGGGGCTTATTCACCCCTCCACTTT.

The sample holds a few counts of this clonotype. The genes are TRBV7-9 and TRBJ2-7; D not certain. CDR3 length: 14 amino acids. Germline CDR1 SEHNR, CDR2 FQNEAQ (reference sequence). V dropped 4 bases and J dropped 2 bases, with 12 bases sitting between them. CDR3 sequence (DNA): TGTGCCAGCAGCTACTCTAGGGAACCCTACGAGCAGTACTTC. It specifies CASSYSREPYEQYF.

This chain uses TRBV12-3 or TRBV12-4 with TRBJ1-1, with no clear D. V was shortened by 6 bases and J by 0 bases, with 14 bases between the two germline ends. The CDR3 length is 15 residues. CDR3 amino acids: CASSPYGQVNTEAFF. Written as DNA, the CDR3 is TGTGCCAGCAGCCCCTATGGCCAGGTGAACACTGAAGCTTTCTTT.

This clonotype has just a few counts. The chain combines TRBV14 with TRBJ1-6; a weak D match, TRBD1 (5 bases). The ends were cut back, 0 bases at V and 10 bases at J, with 19 bases in the middle. CDR3 length: 17 residues. Germline CDR1 reads SGHDN; CDR2 reads FVKESK. This CDR3 reads CASSQDHPGPPTSPLHF. The CDR3, as DNA: TGTGCCAGCAGCCAAGACCATCCGGGACCTCCTACCTCACCCCTCCACTTT.

This clonotype was observed a few times. The V gene is TRBV19, the J gene TRBJ2-7; TRBD2 matches 9 bases. V trimming: 11 bases; J trimming: 1 base; junction bases outside the gene matches: 12. Germline V gene sequence: CDR1 LNHDA, CDR2 SQIVND (reference sequence). The CDR3 sequence is 15 residues long. CDR3 protein: CASAGGASGSYEQYF. In nucleotides, the CDR3 is TGTGCCTCTGCGGGAGGGGCTAGCGGGTCCTACGAGCAGTACTTC.

This clonotype was observed a few times. The chain recombines TRBV4-1 with TRBJ2-7; 8 bases agree with TRBD2. V shed 4 bases and J 2 bases; nucleotides not matched to a gene: 10. CDR3 length equals 16 residues. From germline, CDR1 is MGHRA and CDR2 YSYEKL. CDR3 in amino acids: CASSPRGAGGTYEQYF. For the CDR3, the DNA is TGCGCCAGCAGCCCCCGGGGGGCGGGGGGAACCTACGAGCAGTACTTC.

CDR3 coding DNA: TGTGCCAGCAGTTCCAACTTACCCGACGGGGAGCTGTTTTTT. This codes for CASSSNLPDGELFF. The chain combines TRBV6-8 with TRBJ2-2, with D unresolved. V dropped 4 bases and J dropped 7 bases, with 13 bases sitting between them. CDR3 length: 14 residues. Germline CDR1 MNHGY, CDR2 SAAAGT.

This clonotype was seen only a few times. The J gene is TRBJ2-1, the V gene TRBV12-3 or TRBV12-4; D possibly corresponds to TRBD2 (5 bases). V lost 5 bases to trimming and J lost 5 bases, with 25 bases between them. This CDR3 comprises 18 residues. The CDR3 bases are TGTGCCAGCAGTCTCCTCCCTCCTGTCGGGCTAGCCGACAATGAGCAGTTCTTC. Residues: CASSLLPPVGLADNEQFF.